One and the same sample provided the 12 T cell receptor beta chains below, sequenced in a study of CD8+ T cells in alopecia areata. Treatment reported: oral pan-JAK inhibitor, 5-10 mg twice daily. Following RNA extraction, reverse transcription yielded cDNA that acted as the sequencing template. TCRdb's copy holds only in-frame clones and misses some; the assay was immunoSEQ multiplex PCR. The sample contains about 210,000 clones, under 70% of which appear only once. Sequencing was performed on CD4+ T cells sorted from blood, taken at week 4, from a patient treated with tofacitinib. The source is a human donor with alopecia areata.

The chain has TRBV29-1 and TRBJ1-3, with a tentative D call TRBD1 (5 bases). V was pared by 4 bases and J by 3 bases, with 13 bases between. Germline V gene lookup returns CDR1 SQVTM and CDR2 ANQGSEA. This CDR3 comprises 14 residues. For the CDR3, the DNA is TGCAGCGTTGTTGTCGGGGGAGTTGGAAACACCATATATTTT. Amino acid sequence: CSVVVGGVGNTIYF.

This clone was observed a few times. V usage is TRBV5-1 and J usage is TRBJ1-5, with D maybe TRBD1 (5 bases). CDR1 and CDR2 (germline): SGHRS, YFSETQ. This CDR3 has 13 residues. The V end lost 4 bases, the J end lost 12 bases, and 17 bases lay between the germline ends. CDR3 coding DNA: TGCGCCAGCAGCCGGGACCCCGGTGGAAACCAGCATTTT. Its translation is CASSRDPGGNQHF.

The CDR3 DNA sequence: TGTGCCAGCAGCTCCGAGGGACGGCCACCCGGCTATGGCTACACCTTC. The encoded protein is CASSSEGRPPGYGYTF. The chain joins TRBV9 to TRBJ1-2, with D possibly being TRBD1 (5 bases). CDR1 is SGDLS, CDR2 YYNGEE, per germline. The V gene lost 4 bases and the J gene lost 4 bases, with 20 bases spanning the gap. This CDR3 comprises 16 residues. Together with reference TRBV9 and TRBJ1-2, the CDR3 gives the full variable domain: DSGVTQTPKHLITATGQRVTLRCSPRSGDLSVYWYQQSLDQGLQFLIQYYNGEERAKGNILERFSAQQFPDLHSELNLSSLELGDSALYFCASSSEGRPPGYGYTFGSGTRLTVV.

J is TRBJ2-1 and V is TRBV15; D might be TRBD1 (6 bases). The germline V gene encodes CDR1 LNHNV and CDR2 YYDKDF (reference sequence). The CDR3 spans 16 residues. Trimming shortened V by 1 base and J by 2 bases, and 12 bases separated the two germline ends. CDR3 region: CATSRVGRGAYNEQFF. The CDR3 region has the DNA TGTGCCACCAGCAGAGTGGGCAGGGGTGCCTACAATGAGCAGTTCTTC.

This clone has a handful of counts. The chain links TRBV5-4 to TRBJ2-5, with D unclear. There are 14 residues in the CDR3. Trimming removed 2 bases from V and 2 bases from J, with 10 bases in between. Germline values: CDR1 SGHNT, CDR2 YYREEE (reference sequence). DNA for the CDR3: TGTGCCAGCAGCTTCCCAGGCGGTCAAGAGACCCAGTACTTC. Translation gives CASSFPGGQETQYF.

This clone was counted a few times. The V call is TRBV28, the J call TRBJ1-2; D not resolved. Trimming shortened V by 1 base and J by 0 bases, and 6 bases separated the two germline ends. The CDR3 is 14 amino acids. Per the germline V gene, CDR1 is MDHEN and CDR2 is SYDVKM. As DNA, the CDR3 is TGTGCCAGCAGTTTATCCGGACCTAACTATGGCTACACCTTC. This translates into CASSLSGPNYGYTF.

This chain links TRBV6-6 with TRBJ2-7, with TRBD2 identical over 11 bases. In germline, CDR1 is MNHNY, CDR2 SVGAGI (reference sequence). The length of the CDR3 is 15 residues. V lost 6 bases and J lost 0; bases outside the gene matches: 4. For the CDR3, the DNA is TGTGCCAGCAGGCTGACTAGCGGGGTCTCCTACGAGCAGTACTTC. Its translation: CASRLTSGVSYEQYF.

V gene TRBV30 combines with J gene TRBJ1-1; no reliable D call. The CDR3 runs to 13 residues. Germline CDR1 reads GTSNPN; CDR2 reads SVGIG (reference sequence). Trimming pared 2 bases from V and 1 base from J, leaving 8 bases between. The CDR3 region is CAWSRGGNTEAFF. CDR3 bases: TGTGCCTGGAGTCGGGGAGGGAACACTGAAGCTTTCTTT. Based on the CDR3 plus reference TRBV30 and TRBJ1-1, the full variable domain is SQTIHQWPATLVQPVGSPLSLECTVEGTSNPNLYWYRQAAGRGLQLLFYSVGIGQISSEVPQNLSASRPQDRQFILSSKKLLLSDSGFYLCAWSRGGNTEAFFGQGTRLTVV.

The chain uses TRBV5-1 and TRBJ1-1; unclear D gene. With 3 bases removed from V and 3 bases from J, the gap between germline ends came to 9 bases. This CDR3 contains 13 residues. CDR1 is SGHRS, CDR2 YFSETQ, per germline. This CDR3 is CASSSRWDTEAFF. CDR3 nucleotides: TGCGCCAGCAGCTCACGATGGGACACTGAAGCTTTCTTT.

This rearrangement joins TRBV5-4 to TRBJ2-3, with 9 bases lining up with TRBD2. CDR1 is SGHNT and CDR2 is YYREEE in the germline V gene (reference sequence). This CDR3 is 16 amino acids long. V was clipped by 0 bases and J by 2 bases; unmatched bases: 4. CDR3 residues: CASSLGASGVTDTQYF. CDR3 coding DNA: TGTGCCAGCAGCTTGGGGGCTAGCGGGGTCACAGATACGCAGTATTTT. Full variable domain (missing parts from reference TRBV5-4 and TRBJ2-3): ETGVTQSPTHLIKTRGQQVTLRCSSQSGHNTVSWYQQALGQGPQFIFQYYREEENGRGNFPPRFSGLQFPNYSSELNVNALELDDSALYLCASSLGASGVTDTQYFGPGTRLTVL.

The J gene is TRBJ2-6, the V gene TRBV27; no firm D call. Per the germline V gene, CDR1 is MNHEY and CDR2 is SMNVEV (reference sequence). This CDR3 comprises 18 residues. Trimming cost V 3 bases and J 1 base, with 16 bases left between them. The CDR3 region is CASSLTGRLRSGANVLTF. The CDR3 DNA sequence: TGTGCCAGCAGTTTGACTGGGCGGTTAAGATCTGGGGCCAACGTCCTGACTTTC.

This clone was detected a few times. This chain uses TRBV6-6 with TRBJ1-2; 7 bases map to TRBD1. The CDR3 length is 14 residues. Germline CDR1 reads MNHNY; CDR2 reads SVGAGI (reference sequence). V shed 7 bases and J 2 bases; nucleotides not matched to a gene: 7. In DNA, the CDR3 is TGTGCCAGCACTCACGGGACAGAGAACTATGGCTACACCTTC. Translation gives CASTHGTENYGYTF.